This record concerns one TCR beta chain sequence. Its antigen is not known. This record comes from a study of graft-versus-host responses after intestinal transplantation. Overall study: Recipients had multivisceral, liver-intestinal, or isolated intestinal transplants.

General study points: Analysis identified GvH clones in recipient marrow, with some appearing first in ileum or blood. Individuals who had graft-donor T cell macrochimerism had allografts that showed high graft-versus-host to host-versus-graft clonal ratios.

CDR1 is SQVTM, CDR2 ANQGSEA, per germline. This CDR3 region has 14 residues. V was clipped by 0 bases and J by 7 bases; unmatched bases: 8. Measured with immunoSEQ multiplex PCR; TCRdb has only the in-frame clones, and not every one. The profile shows tens of thousands of clones, roughly 91% of them singletons. The chain joins TRBV29-1 to TRBJ1-2; TRBD1 matches 7 bases. This clonotype originated in a human donor who received an intestinal transplant. The sequencing here drew on unstimulated CD8+ T cells sorted from spleen or lymph node cells, taken before intestinal transplant. The CDR3 here is CSVEDPRQGFGYTF. CDR3 in DNA: TGCAGCGTTGAAGATCCCCGACAGGGCTTTGGCTACACCTTC. Together with reference TRBV29-1 and TRBJ1-2, the CDR3 gives the full variable domain: SAVISQKPSRDICQRGTSLTIQCQVDSQVTMMFWYRQQPGQSLTLIATANQGSEATYESGFVIDKFPISRPNLTFSTLTVSNMSPEDSSIYLCSVEDPRQGFGYTFGSGTRLTVV.